The 32 T cell receptor beta chains below all came from one sample that was sequenced in a study of cytomegalovirus exposure and HLA in healthy donors. Researchers ran the PCR with 60 Vbeta and 13 Jbeta primers. The method was immunoSEQ multiplex PCR; TCRdb's version includes in-frame clones alone and lacks a portion of them. The sample data list around 150,000 clones. What was sequenced was PBMCs. These receptors all stem from a woman aged 55-69 years in good health and CMV-seronegative.

The V and J genes are TRBV14 and TRBJ1-1, with D tentatively TRBD1 (5 bases). The CDR3 is 16 amino acids. Per germline, CDR1 SGHDN and CDR2 FVKESK. The germline V and J ends were trimmed by 4 bases and 1 base, with 16 bases remaining between them. Here the CDR3 reads CASSRGGNRQNTEAFF. DNA for the CDR3: TGTGCCAGCAGCCGGGGGGGGAACAGGCAGAACACTGAAGCTTTCTTT.

The V and J genes are TRBV14 and TRBJ2-4, with D perhaps TRBD1 (5 bases). The CDR3 has 14 amino acids. Between the trimmed V and J ends, which lost 1 base and 5 bases, there was a span of 9 bases. Germline CDR1 SGHDN, CDR2 FVKESK. The CDR3 DNA reads TGTGCCAGCAGCCAAGTGGCAGGGCAAAACATTCAGTACTTC. Translating it yields CASSQVAGQNIQYF. Variable domain in full (rest from reference TRBV14 and TRBJ2-4): EAGVTQFPSHSVIEKGQTVTLRCDPISGHDNLYWYRRVMGKEIKFLLHFVKESKQDESGMPNNRFLAERTGGTYSTLKVQPAELEDSGVYFCASSQVAGQNIQYFGAGTRLSVL.

The V gene is TRBV19, the J gene TRBJ1-1; D may be TRBD1 (6 bases). CDR3 size: 12 residues. Trimming took 2 bases from V and 8 from J, leaving 9 bases between them. CDR1 and CDR2 (germline): LNHDA, SQIVND (reference sequence). As DNA, the CDR3 is TGTGCCAGTAGTATAACCGACAGGGAAGCTTTCTTT. It yields the protein CASSITDREAFF.

V usage is TRBV5-4 and J usage is TRBJ1-1; tentative D call: TRBD1 (6 bases). Germline CDR1 is SGHNT and CDR2 is YYREEE (reference sequence). The CDR3 sequence is 15 residues long. Trimming took 0 bases from V and 3 from J, leaving 12 bases between them. Here the CDR3 reads CASSLDRASYTEAFF. The CDR3 DNA reads TGTGCCAGCAGCTTGGACAGGGCATCCTACACTGAAGCTTTCTTT.

The J gene is TRBJ2-7, the V gene TRBV29-1; no clear D gene. V was trimmed by 1 base and J by 0 bases, leaving 7 bases between them. The germline gives CDR1 SQVTM, CDR2 ANQGSEA. CDR3 size: 13 residues. The CDR3 is CSVEVASSYEQYF. CDR3 DNA sequence: TGCAGCGTTGAAGTTGCCAGCTCCTACGAGCAGTACTTC.

This chain connects TRBV7-8 to TRBJ2-1; 10 bases are a match to TRBD1. In germline, CDR1 is SGHVS, CDR2 FQNEAQ. The CDR3 has 17 amino acids. V lost 2 bases, J lost 6 bases, and 10 bases stayed unmatched. In DNA form, the CDR3 reads TGTGCCAGCAGCTTAATGTTCGGGACAGGGGCCGGCAATGAGCAGTTCTTC. Its translation is CASSLMFGTGAGNEQFF.

CDR3 in DNA: TGCGCCAGCAGCTTGGCCGTGACTAGAACCTACGAGCAGTACTTC. It codes for CASSLAVTRTYEQYF. The chain couples TRBV5-1 to TRBJ2-7; D may be TRBD2 (6 bases). V was pared by 0 bases and J by 2 bases, with 12 bases between. Per the germline V gene, CDR1 is SGHRS and CDR2 is YFSETQ. The CDR3 is 15 residues long.

The rearrangement joins TRBV5-1 to TRBJ2-5; D unclear. The DNA end is a closer match to TRBJ2-7, so the J assignment may be wrong. Germline-derived CDR1 and CDR2 are SGHRS and YFSETQ. The CDR3 loop spans 14 amino acids. The CDR3 sequence: CASSLDSFSYEQYF. CDR3 coding DNA: TGCGCCAGCAGCTTGGACTCGTTCTCCTACGAGCAGTACTTC.

The chain is built from TRBV7-3 and TRBJ2-4; 8 nucleotides align to TRBD2. Germline V gene data show CDR1 as SGHTA and CDR2 as FQGTGA. Germline trimming cut 4 bases from V and 8 bases from J; bases unmatched to any gene: 7. This CDR3 spans 14 amino acids. The CDR3 protein is CASSSGTSSDIQYF. CDR3 bases: TGTGCCAGCAGCTCCGGGACTAGTAGTGACATTCAGTACTTC.

The chain employs TRBV7-9 and TRBJ1-4; D not certain. The CDR3 consists of 14 residues. Germline V gene data show CDR1 as SEHNR and CDR2 as FQNEAQ (reference sequence). Deletions cut 1 base from V and 2 bases from J, with 5 bases between. Here the CDR3 DNA reads TGTGCCAGCAGCTTAGGGCACACTAATGAAAAACTGTTTTTT. Its translation: CASSLGHTNEKLFF.

The chain is built from TRBV2 and TRBJ2-7; 13 positions agree with TRBD2. The ends lost 5 bases at V and 3 bases at J; junction bases unmatched: 4. Germline CDR1 is SNHLY and CDR2 is FYNNEI. This CDR3 has 15 amino acids. The CDR3 reads CASSQLAGGGYEQYF. The CDR3, as DNA: TGTGCCAGCAGTCAACTAGCGGGGGGGGGCTACGAGCAGTACTTC.

The chain carries TRBV5-1 and TRBJ1-2, with 7 bases identical to TRBD1. Trimming took 0 bases from V and 6 from J; bases not matched to a gene: 11. The length of the CDR3 is 16 residues. The V gene's germline CDR1 is SGHRS and CDR2 YFSETQ. CDR3 nucleotides: TGCGCCAGCAGCTTGGGTCTGACAGGGAATTTTCATGGCTACACCTTC. Residues: CASSLGLTGNFHGYTF.

The chain has TRBV2 and TRBJ1-1; TRBD1 is a possible D gene (5 bases). V was shortened by 6 bases and J by 4 bases, with 12 bases between the two germline ends. CDR1 SNHLY and CDR2 FYNNEI come from the germline V gene. The CDR3 has 13 residues. CDR3 coding DNA: TGTGCCAGCAGGACAGAGGTGGGCACTGAAGCTTTCTTT. As protein: CASRTEVGTEAFF.

For this clone: The same CDR3 can be traced to other DNA sequences in this sample. The CDR3 bases are TGTGCCAGCAGCCTCGGGAGCTCCTACAATGAGCAGTTCTTC. It translates to CASSLGSSYNEQFF. This chain joins TRBV11-3 and TRBJ2-1, with D perhaps matching TRBD2 (6 bases). V was clipped by 5 bases and J by 0 bases, with 8 bases between them. This CDR3 contains 14 residues. Germline V gene lookup returns CDR1 SGHNT and CDR2 YENEEA.

The chain links TRBV30 to TRBJ1-6, with TRBD1 matching over 8 bases. The germline CDR1 and CDR2 sequences are GTSNPN and SVGIG (reference sequence). The CDR3 has 13 amino acids. V lost 3 bases to trimming and J lost 7 bases; unmatched junction nucleotides: 2. The CDR3 loop is CAWRNRGNSPLHF. The CDR3 coding sequence is TGTGCCTGGAGGAACAGGGGGAATTCACCCCTCCACTTT.

This rearrangement joins TRBV6-1 to TRBJ2-5; the D gene is possibly TRBD1 (5 bases). Germline V gives CDR1 MNHNS, CDR2 SASEGT. Trimming removed 1 base at V and 2 bases at J, with 8 bases between. The CDR3 is 14 amino acids. DNA of the CDR3: TGTGCCAGCAGTGAAGACGACAGTCAAGAGACCCAGTACTTC. Its translation is CASSEDDSQETQYF.

The chain has TRBV10-3 and TRBJ2-1, with 7 positions matching TRBD1. The CDR3 length is 15 residues. J was trimmed by 5 bases and V by 6 bases; bases with no gene match: 10. In germline, CDR1 is ENHRY, CDR2 SYGVKD. CDR3 loop: CAIRRDREANNEQFF. CDR3 bases: TGTGCCATCAGAAGAGACAGGGAAGCCAACAATGAGCAGTTCTTC.

The chain is built from TRBV11-2 and TRBJ2-7; 13 nucleotides match TRBD2. Per germline, CDR1 SGHAT and CDR2 FQNNGV. With 5 bases clipped from V and 2 bases from J, the junction kept 15 bases outside the gene matches. This CDR3 contains 19 residues. For the CDR3, the DNA is TGTGCCAGCAGCATGGGACTAGCGGGACTCGGAACTCGCCCCTACGAGCAGTACTTC. As protein: CASSMGLAGLGTRPYEQYF.

This chain uses TRBV9 with TRBJ1-1; no definite D call. The CDR3 has 14 residues. The germline V gene encodes CDR1 SGDLS and CDR2 YYNGEE. V gave up 3 bases and J gave up 0 bases, with 9 bases separating them. CDR3: CASSAEGMNTEAFF. In nucleotides, the CDR3 is TGTGCCAGCAGCGCCGAGGGTATGAACACTGAAGCTTTCTTT.

The V and J genes are TRBV5-6 and TRBJ1-4; tentatively, D is TRBD1 (6 bases). Trimming removed 4 bases from V and 8 bases from J, with 12 bases in between. Germline CDR1 SGHDT, CDR2 YYEEEE. This CDR3 contains 13 residues. DNA of the CDR3: TGTGCCAGCAGCGCGAGGGGGGGCGAAAAACTGTTTTTT. Translated, it gives CASSARGGEKLFF.

This chain uses TRBV5-6 with TRBJ1-4; maybe TRBD1 (5 bases). V was cut by 1 base and J by 4 bases, with 11 bases left in between. The CDR3 spans 15 residues. Germline-derived CDR1 and CDR2 are SGHDT and YYEEEE. The CDR3 nucleotides read TGTGCCAGCAGCTTGACCGACAGAATTAATGAAAAACTGTTTTTT. It is translated as CASSLTDRINEKLFF.

The chain is built from TRBV7-8 and TRBJ1-5; no clear D gene. Germline assignment: CDR1 SGHVS and CDR2 FQNEAQ. Between the trimmed V and J ends, which lost 4 bases and 5 bases, there was a span of 18 bases. The CDR3 runs to 16 residues. In nucleotides, the CDR3 is TGTGCCAGCAGCTCTCTACGGGTTAGCAGCGATCAGCCCCAGCATTTT. It yields the protein CASSSLRVSSDQPQHF. Variable domain in full (rest from reference TRBV7-8 and TRBJ1-5): GAGVSQSPRYKVAKRGQDVALRCDPISGHVSLFWYQQALGQGPEFLTYFQNEAQLDKSGLPSDRFFAERPEGSVSTLKIQRTQQEDSAVYLCASSSLRVSSDQPQHFGDGTRLSIL.

The V and J genes are TRBV4-1 and TRBJ2-7, with TRBD2 identical over 9 bases. The ends lost 5 bases at V and 7 bases at J; junction bases unmatched: 12. This CDR3 region has 15 residues. CDR1 MGHRA and CDR2 YSYEKL come from the germline V gene. The CDR3 protein is CASSMPGLAHREQYF. CDR3 bases: TGCGCCAGCAGCATGCCGGGACTAGCCCACCGAGAGCAGTACTTC.

This sequence joins TRBV14 and TRBJ1-1; a weak D match, TRBD1 (5 bases). The CDR3 extends over 15 amino acids. Trimming took off 1 base at V and 3 bases at J, with 12 bases between the two ends. Germline V gives CDR1 SGHDN, CDR2 FVKESK. The CDR3 DNA sequence: TGTGCCAGCAGCCAAGTTCTCTGGGGCCACACTGAAGCTTTCTTT. Its protein is CASSQVLWGHTEAFF.

The chain employs TRBV27 and TRBJ1-1, with D perhaps TRBD1 (6 bases). Germline CDR1 is MNHEY and CDR2 is SMNVEV (reference sequence). The CDR3 runs 18 residues. Deletions cut 4 bases from V and 0 bases from J, with 21 bases between. The CDR3 sequence: CASSSHRVLVSLNTEAFF. CDR3 DNA sequence: TGTGCCAGCAGTTCGCACAGGGTGTTGGTCTCTCTGAACACTGAAGCTTTCTTT.

The rearrangement links TRBV5-4 to TRBJ1-5; tentative D call: TRBD1 (5 bases). With 5 bases removed from V and 1 base from J, the gap between germline ends came to 10 bases. In germline, CDR1 is SGHNT, CDR2 YYREEE (reference sequence). The CDR3 sequence is 14 residues long. CDR3 DNA: TGTGCCAGCAGTTTCGACAGAAGCAATCAGCCCCAGCATTTT. It translates to CASSFDRSNQPQHF.

The chain is built from TRBV7-2 and TRBJ2-5, with 13 nucleotides matching TRBD2. Trimming removed 4 bases from V and 8 bases from J; junction bases left unmatched: 4. Germline values: CDR1 SGHTA, CDR2 FQGNSA. There are 14 residues in the CDR3. The CDR3: CASSSGLAGTTQYF. The CDR3 DNA reads TGTGCCAGCAGCTCGGGACTAGCGGGGACCACCCAGTACTTC.

The chain links TRBV5-1 to TRBJ1-2, with a tentative D call TRBD1 (5 bases). Germline V gene lookup returns CDR1 SGHRS and CDR2 YFSETQ. The CDR3 covers 13 residues. The germline V and J ends were trimmed by 3 bases and 3 bases, with 9 bases remaining between them. The CDR3 spells CASSSDTDYGYTF. Written as DNA, the CDR3 is TGCGCCAGCAGCTCGGACACAGACTATGGCTACACCTTC.

The rearrangement joins TRBV7-8 to TRBJ1-2; a possible D gene is TRBD1 (5 bases). V was cut by 1 base and J by 2 bases, with 11 bases left in between. Germline CDR1 reads SGHVS; CDR2 reads FQNEAQ. This CDR3 has 15 amino acids. The CDR3 nucleotides are TGTGCCAGCAGCTTAGGCCCGACAGAAAACTATGGCTACACCTTC. Its translation: CASSLGPTENYGYTF.

The V gene is TRBV5-4, the J gene TRBJ1-6; TRBD1 matches at 9 bases. Germline lookup yields CDR1 SGHNT and CDR2 YYREEE (reference sequence). V gave up 0 bases and J gave up 8 bases; unmatched junction bases: 6. The CDR3 runs to 16 residues. DNA of the CDR3: TGTGCCAGCAGCTTGGGACAGGGGGGTCCGTATTCACCCCTCCACTTT. Translating gives CASSLGQGGPYSPLHF.

The V gene is TRBV4-1, the J gene TRBJ2-7, with 11 bases identical to TRBD2. CDR1 is MGHRA and CDR2 is YSYEKL in the germline V gene. The CDR3 spans 17 residues. With 4 bases clipped from V and 0 bases from J, the junction kept 8 bases outside the gene matches. The CDR3 spells CASSRIGTSGASYEQYF. The CDR3 bases are TGCGCCAGCAGCCGAATCGGGACTAGCGGTGCCTCCTACGAGCAGTACTTC.

This chain joins TRBV11-2 and TRBJ1-1; D ambiguous. V lost 4 bases and J lost 3, with 15 bases in between. Looked up from germline, CDR1 is SGHAT and CDR2 is FQNNGV. The CDR3 spans 15 residues. CDR3 region: CASSSLSGSYTEAFF. The CDR3 DNA sequence: TGTGCCAGCAGCTCCCTATCCGGGAGTTACACTGAAGCTTTCTTT.